The 6 T cell receptor beta chains presented below share a single source sample, sequenced in a study of technical replicates of blood from a few donors. Sequencing was performed with immunoSEQ multiplex PCR; in TCRdb, only in-frame clones are kept and a portion is missing. The sample carries about 44,000 clones, 96% recorded once. Sequenced sample: T cells isolated from PBMCs. All receptors derive from a human donor in good health.

This rearrangement joins TRBV10-3 to TRBJ2-3, with 10 bases fitting TRBD2. The CDR3 is made up of 17 amino acids. Germline V gene sequence: CDR1 ENHRY, CDR2 SYGVKD. Germline trimming cut 2 bases from V and 4 bases from J; bases unmatched to any gene: 9. The CDR3 protein is CAISEATSGIVADTQYF. The CDR3 DNA reads TGTGCCATCAGTGAGGCTACTAGCGGGATCGTAGCAGATACGCAGTATTTT.

This clone appeared a single time. The gene calls are TRBV11-2 and TRBJ1-1, with TRBD1 matching over 10 bases. CDR1 is SGHAT, CDR2 FQNNGV, per germline. J gave up 12 bases and V 2 bases, and 9 bases lay outside the gene matches. The CDR3 consists of 14 residues. The chain's CDR3 is CASSLNSVDRGPFF. CDR3 nucleotides: TGTGCCAGCAGCTTAAACTCGGTCGACAGGGGGCCTTTCTTT.

The chain joins TRBV5-1 to TRBJ1-1, with no clear D. There are 13 residues in the CDR3. V lost 0 bases to trimming and J lost 7 bases, with 10 bases between them. Per the germline V gene, CDR1 is SGHRS and CDR2 is YFSETQ. CDR3 loop: CASSLGSGIEAFF. The CDR3 nucleotides are TGCGCCAGCAGCTTGGGATCAGGTATTGAAGCTTTCTTT.

As for this clone: At the DNA level, this CDR3 is encoded by other sequences in the same sample as well. J is TRBJ2-1 and V is TRBV30; 8 nucleotides line up with TRBD2. Germline V gene sequence: CDR1 GTSNPN, CDR2 SVGIG (reference sequence). This CDR3 has 13 amino acids. The V and J ends lost 2 bases and 8 bases, in that order; junction bases with no gene match: 5. Written as DNA, the CDR3 is TGTGCCTGGAGTCCCTTAGCGGGATATGAGCAGTTCTTC. It encodes CAWSPLAGYEQFF.

The chain has TRBV12-5 and TRBJ2-1; TRBD1 aligns across 10 bases. There are 18 residues in the CDR3. Germline CDR1 is LGHNT and CDR2 is FRNRAP. Germline trimming cut 2 bases from V and 3 bases from J; bases unmatched to any gene: 10. CDR3 in amino acids: CASGLPQTGTGDYNEQFF. Here the CDR3 DNA reads TGTGCTAGTGGTTTGCCTCAAACCGGGACAGGGGACTACAATGAGCAGTTCTTC.

The rearrangement joins TRBV5-1 to TRBJ2-1; 7 nucleotides match TRBD2. Germline CDR1 and CDR2: SGHRS and YFSETQ. The ends lost 0 bases at V and 5 bases at J; junction bases unmatched: 5. The CDR3 spans 15 residues. The CDR3 sequence: CASSLEAGVHNEQFF. In DNA form, the CDR3 reads TGCGCCAGCAGCTTGGAGGCGGGAGTCCACAATGAGCAGTTCTTC. The entire variable domain, with the rest obtained from reference TRBV5-1 and TRBJ2-1, is as follows: KAGVTQTPRYLIKTRGQQVTLSCSPISGHRSVSWYQQTPGQGLQFLFEYFSETQRNKGNFPGRFSGRQFSNSRSEMNVSTLELGDSALYLCASSLEAGVHNEQFFGPGTRLTVL.